The subject of this entry is one T cell receptor (beta chain). The antigen remains undetermined. The data are from a study of cytomegalovirus exposure and HLA in healthy donors. Study-level information: It was reported in a later analysis that the 100 to 150 validation repertoires used the same platform as the approximately 620 first-cohort repertoires. Study results and limitations: Rarity marked most TCR sequences, yet some public TCRs occurred in many donors. Through in vitro validation, a few CMV-associated chains were shown to be specific for CMV antigens. The study flagged about 160 TCR beta chains as cytomegalovirus-associated.

This table comes from immunoSEQ multiplex PCR, and its TCRdb copy is limited to in-frame clones, with some not included. The data contain fewer than 250,000 clones, 86% of them seen just once; the ten biggest clones take up about 1.5%. Trimming took off 1 base at V and 0 bases at J, with 10 bases between the two ends. This CDR3 is built from 16 residues. CDR1 and CDR2 (germline): SEHNR, FQNEAQ (reference sequence). This TCR was sampled from a woman aged 18-35 years in good health and CMV-seronegative. The J gene is TRBJ1-3, the V gene TRBV7-9; no clear D. What was sequenced was PBMCs. The DNA of the CDR3 is TGTGCCAGCAGCTTAGACAGTCTGAGCTCTGGAAACACCATATATTTT. Its translation is CASSLDSLSSGNTIYF.